This T cell receptor beta chain was obtained from a study of blood T cell repertoires in COVID-19. Study overall: T cells, B-cell-depleted T cells, or PBMCs supplied cDNA or gDNA.

Libraries were prepared by immunoSEQ multiplex PCR; TCRdb keeps only in-frame clonotypes and omits some of them. The sample records tens of thousands of clones, 91% being singletons. V lost 2 bases, J lost 6 bases, and 11 bases lay in between. Germline V gives CDR1 SGHNT, CDR2 YYREEE (reference sequence). The length of the CDR3 is 14 residues. This clone has more than one count but fewer than ten. Enrolled during active infection, Seattle patients were then followed longitudinally. The specimen was peripheral blood. This chain joins TRBV5-4 and TRBJ1-4; TRBD1 might be the D (5 bases). This clonotype was obtained from a man aged 40-55 years with COVID-19, enrolled during active disease. Written as DNA, the CDR3 is TGTGCCAGCAGCTTATCTGGGACTGATGAAAAACTGTTTTTT. Translated: CASSLSGTDEKLFF.